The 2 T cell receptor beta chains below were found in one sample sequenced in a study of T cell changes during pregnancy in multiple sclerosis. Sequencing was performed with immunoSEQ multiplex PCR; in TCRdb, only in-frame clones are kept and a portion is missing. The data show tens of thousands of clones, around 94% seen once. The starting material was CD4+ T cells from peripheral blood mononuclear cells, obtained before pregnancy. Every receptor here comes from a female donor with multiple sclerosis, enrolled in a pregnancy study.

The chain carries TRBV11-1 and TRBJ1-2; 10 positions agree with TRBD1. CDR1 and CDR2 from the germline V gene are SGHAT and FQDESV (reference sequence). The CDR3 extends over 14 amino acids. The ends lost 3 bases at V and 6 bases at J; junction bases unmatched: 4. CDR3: CASSLDRGIDGYTF. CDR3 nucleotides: TGTGCCAGCAGCTTGGACAGGGGGATCGATGGCTACACCTTC.

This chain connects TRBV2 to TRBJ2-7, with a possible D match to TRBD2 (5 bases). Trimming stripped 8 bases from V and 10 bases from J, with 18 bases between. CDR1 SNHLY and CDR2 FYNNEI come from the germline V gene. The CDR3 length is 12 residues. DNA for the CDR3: TGTGCCAGCCTGGGGTCGGGATCTCACCAGTACTTC. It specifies CASLGSGSHQYF. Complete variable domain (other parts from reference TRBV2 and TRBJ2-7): EPEVTQTPSHQVTQMGQEVILRCVPISNHLYFYWYRQILGQKVEFLVSFYNNEISEKSEIFDDQFSVERPDGSNFTLKIRSTKLEDSAMYFCASLGSGSHQYFGPGTRLTVT.